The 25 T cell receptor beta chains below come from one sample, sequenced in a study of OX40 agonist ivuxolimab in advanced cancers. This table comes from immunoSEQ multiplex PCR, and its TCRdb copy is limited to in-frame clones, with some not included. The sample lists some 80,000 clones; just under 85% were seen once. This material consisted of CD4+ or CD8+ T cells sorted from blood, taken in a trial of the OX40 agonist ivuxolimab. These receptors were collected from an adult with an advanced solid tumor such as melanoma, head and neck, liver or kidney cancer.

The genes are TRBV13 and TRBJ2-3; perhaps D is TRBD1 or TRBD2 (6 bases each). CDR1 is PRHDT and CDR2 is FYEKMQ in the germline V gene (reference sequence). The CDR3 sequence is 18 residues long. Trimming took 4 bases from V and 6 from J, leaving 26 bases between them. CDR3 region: CASSSIGGLEDLADTQYF. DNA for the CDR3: TGTGCCAGCAGCTCGATAGGGGGGCTAGAGGATTTAGCGGATACGCAGTATTTT.

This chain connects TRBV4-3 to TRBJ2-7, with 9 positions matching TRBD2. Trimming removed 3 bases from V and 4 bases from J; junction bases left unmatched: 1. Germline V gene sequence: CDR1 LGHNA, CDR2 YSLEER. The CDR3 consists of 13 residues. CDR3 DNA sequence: TGCGCCAGCAGCCAGACTAGCGGATACGAGCAGTACTTC. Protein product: CASSQTSGYEQYF.

Here the CDR3 DNA reads TGTGCCAGCAGTTTATATCCTAGCGGGGGACCGAACACCGGGGAGCTGTTTTTT. This translates into CASSLYPSGGPNTGELFF. The genes are TRBV27 and TRBJ2-2, with TRBD2 matching 10 bases. Germline CDR1 MNHEY, CDR2 SMNVEV (reference sequence). With V trimmed by 1 base and J by 0 bases, 5 bases remained unmatched. This CDR3 contains 18 residues.

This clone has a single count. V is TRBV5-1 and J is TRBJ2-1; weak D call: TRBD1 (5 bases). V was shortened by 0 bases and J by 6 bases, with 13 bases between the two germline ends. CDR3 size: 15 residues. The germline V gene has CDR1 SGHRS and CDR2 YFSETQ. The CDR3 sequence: CASSLALQGPNEQFF. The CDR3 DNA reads TGCGCCAGCAGCTTGGCTCTCCAGGGCCCCAATGAGCAGTTCTTC. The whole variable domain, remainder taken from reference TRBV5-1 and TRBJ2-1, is KAGVTQTPRYLIKTRGQQVTLSCSPISGHRSVSWYQQTPGQGLQFLFEYFSETQRNKGNFPGRFSGRQFSNSRSEMNVSTLELGDSALYLCASSLALQGPNEQFFGPGTRLTVL.

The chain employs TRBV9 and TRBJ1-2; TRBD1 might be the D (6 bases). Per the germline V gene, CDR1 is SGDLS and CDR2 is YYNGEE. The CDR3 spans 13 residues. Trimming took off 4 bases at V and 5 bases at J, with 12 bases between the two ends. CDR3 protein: CASSSQGRYGYTF. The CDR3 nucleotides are TGTGCCAGCAGCAGCCAGGGGCGTTATGGCTACACCTTC.

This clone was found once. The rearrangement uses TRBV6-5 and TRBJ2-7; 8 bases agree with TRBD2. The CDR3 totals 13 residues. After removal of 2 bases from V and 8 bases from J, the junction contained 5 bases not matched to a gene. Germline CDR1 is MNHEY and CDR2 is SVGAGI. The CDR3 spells CASSYTGGGKQYF. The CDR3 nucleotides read TGTGCCAGCAGTTACACGGGGGGGGGCAAGCAGTACTTC.

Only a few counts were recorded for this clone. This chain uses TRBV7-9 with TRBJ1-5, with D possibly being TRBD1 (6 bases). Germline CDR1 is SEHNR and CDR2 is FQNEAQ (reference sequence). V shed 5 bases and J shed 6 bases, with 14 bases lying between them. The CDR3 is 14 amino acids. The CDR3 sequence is CASSPNTGSQPQHF. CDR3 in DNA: TGTGCCAGCAGCCCGAACACAGGGAGTCAGCCCCAGCATTTT.

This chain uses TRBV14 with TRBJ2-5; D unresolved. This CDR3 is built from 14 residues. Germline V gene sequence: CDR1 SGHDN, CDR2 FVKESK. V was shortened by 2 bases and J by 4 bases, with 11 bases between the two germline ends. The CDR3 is CASSQSRRVETQYF. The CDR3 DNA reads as TGTGCCAGCAGCCAAAGTCGTCGGGTAGAGACCCAGTACTTC.

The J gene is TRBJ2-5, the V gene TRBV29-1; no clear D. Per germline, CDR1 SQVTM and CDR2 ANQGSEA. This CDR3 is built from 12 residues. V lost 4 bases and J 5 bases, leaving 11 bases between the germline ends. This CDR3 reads CSVVLLGETQYF. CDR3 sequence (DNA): TGCAGCGTTGTTTTATTGGGGGAGACCCAGTACTTC.

The CDR3 DNA is TGTGCCAGCAGCGTAGAGGGGATCTCTGGAAACACCATATATTTT. This sequence encodes CASSVEGISGNTIYF. V is TRBV9 and J is TRBJ1-3; TRBD1 is a possible D gene (5 bases). V dropped 0 bases and J dropped 0 bases, with 7 bases sitting between them. CDR3 length equals 15 residues. From germline, CDR1 is SGDLS and CDR2 YYNGEE.

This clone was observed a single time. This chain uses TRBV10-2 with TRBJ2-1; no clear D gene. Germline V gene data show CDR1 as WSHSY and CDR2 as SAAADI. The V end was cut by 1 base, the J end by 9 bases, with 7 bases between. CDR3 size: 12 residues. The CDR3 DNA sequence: TGCGCCAGCAGTGAGTGGAGTATTGAGCAGTTCTTC. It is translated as CASSEWSIEQFF.

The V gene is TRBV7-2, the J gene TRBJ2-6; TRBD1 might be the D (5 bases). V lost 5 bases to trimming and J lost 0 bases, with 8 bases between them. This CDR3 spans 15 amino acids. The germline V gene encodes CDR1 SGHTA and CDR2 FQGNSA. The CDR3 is CASSIDSSGANVLTF. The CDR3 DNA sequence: TGTGCCAGCAGCATAGACAGCTCTGGGGCCAACGTCCTGACTTTC.

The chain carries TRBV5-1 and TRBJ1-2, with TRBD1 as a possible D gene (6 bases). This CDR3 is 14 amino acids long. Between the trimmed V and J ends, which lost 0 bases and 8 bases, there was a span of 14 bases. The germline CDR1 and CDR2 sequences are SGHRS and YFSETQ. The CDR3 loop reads CASSLEPGVSGYTF. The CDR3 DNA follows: TGCGCCAGCAGCTTGGAGCCAGGGGTGTCCGGCTACACCTTC.

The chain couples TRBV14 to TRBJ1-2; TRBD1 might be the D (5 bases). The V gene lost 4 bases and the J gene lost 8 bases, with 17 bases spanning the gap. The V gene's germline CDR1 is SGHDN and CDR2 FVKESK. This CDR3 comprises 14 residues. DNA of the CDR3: TGTGCCAGCAGCCTCTCAAACAGGCTATCGGGCTACACCTTC. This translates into CASSLSNRLSGYTF.

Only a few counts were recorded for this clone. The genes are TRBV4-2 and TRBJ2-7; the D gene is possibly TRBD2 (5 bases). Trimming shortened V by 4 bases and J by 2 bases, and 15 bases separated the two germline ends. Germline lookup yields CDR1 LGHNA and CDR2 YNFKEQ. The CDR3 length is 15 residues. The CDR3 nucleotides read TGTGCCAGCAGCCCTTCCCGGACTGAAACCTACGAGCAGTACTTC. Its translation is CASSPSRTETYEQYF.

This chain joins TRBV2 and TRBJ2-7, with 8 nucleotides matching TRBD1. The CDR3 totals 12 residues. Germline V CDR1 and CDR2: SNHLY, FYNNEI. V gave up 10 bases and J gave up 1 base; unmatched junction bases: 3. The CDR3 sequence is CAIDRGSYEQYF. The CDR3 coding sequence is TGTGCCATCGACAGGGGATCCTACGAGCAGTACTTC. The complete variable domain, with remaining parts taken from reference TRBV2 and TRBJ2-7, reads EPEVTQTPSHQVTQMGQEVILRCVPISNHLYFYWYRQILGQKVEFLVSFYNNEISEKSEIFDDQFSVERPDGSNFTLKIRSTKLEDSAMYFCAIDRGSYEQYFGPGTRLTVT.

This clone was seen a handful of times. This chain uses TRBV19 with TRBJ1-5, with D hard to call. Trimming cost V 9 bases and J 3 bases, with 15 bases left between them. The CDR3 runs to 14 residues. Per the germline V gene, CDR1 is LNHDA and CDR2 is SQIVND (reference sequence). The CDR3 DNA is TGTGCCAGCCACCCAGGTGTCCACAATCAGCCCCAGCATTTT. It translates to CASHPGVHNQPQHF.

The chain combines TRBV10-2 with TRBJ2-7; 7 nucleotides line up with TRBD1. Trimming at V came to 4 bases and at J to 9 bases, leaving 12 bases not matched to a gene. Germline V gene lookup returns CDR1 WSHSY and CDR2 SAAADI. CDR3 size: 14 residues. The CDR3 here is CASSVERGRTRQYF. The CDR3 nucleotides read TGCGCCAGCAGTGTGGAAAGGGGGCGCACCAGGCAGTACTTC.

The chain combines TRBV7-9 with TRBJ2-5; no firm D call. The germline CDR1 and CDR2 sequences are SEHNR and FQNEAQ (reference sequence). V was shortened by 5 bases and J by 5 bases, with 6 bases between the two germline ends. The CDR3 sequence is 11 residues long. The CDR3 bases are TGTGCCAGCAGCCCGCTCGAGACCCAGTACTTC. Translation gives CASSPLETQYF.

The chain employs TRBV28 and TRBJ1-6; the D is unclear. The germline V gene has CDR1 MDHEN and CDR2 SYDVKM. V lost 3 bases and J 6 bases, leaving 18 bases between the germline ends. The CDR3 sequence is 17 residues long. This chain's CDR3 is CASSLRGSGVLNSPLHF. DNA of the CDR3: TGTGCCAGCAGTTTGCGAGGGAGCGGTGTACTTAATTCACCCCTCCACTTT.

The CDR3 loop is CSAQNGYTF. The CDR3 DNA reads as TGCAGTGCTCAAAATGGCTACACCTTC. The chain links TRBV20-1 to TRBJ1-2; no clear D gene. Germline V gives CDR1 DFQATT, CDR2 SNEGSKA (reference sequence). The CDR3 sequence is 9 residues long. V was shortened by 5 bases and J by 6 bases, with 4 bases between the two germline ends.

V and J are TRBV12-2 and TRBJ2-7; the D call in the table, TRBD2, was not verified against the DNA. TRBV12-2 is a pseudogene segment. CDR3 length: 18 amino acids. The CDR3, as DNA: TGTGCAAGTCGCTTCCCCGCTCCGGGAGCCCGCTCCCCGCTCGAGCAGTACTTC. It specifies CASRFPAPGARSPLEQYF.

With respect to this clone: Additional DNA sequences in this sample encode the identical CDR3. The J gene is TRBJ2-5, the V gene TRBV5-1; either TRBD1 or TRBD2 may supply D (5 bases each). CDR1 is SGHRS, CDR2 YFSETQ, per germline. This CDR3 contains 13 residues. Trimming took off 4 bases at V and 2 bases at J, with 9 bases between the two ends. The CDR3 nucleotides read TGCGCCAGCAGCCCCGGGACGCAAGAGACCCAGTACTTC. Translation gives CASSPGTQETQYF.

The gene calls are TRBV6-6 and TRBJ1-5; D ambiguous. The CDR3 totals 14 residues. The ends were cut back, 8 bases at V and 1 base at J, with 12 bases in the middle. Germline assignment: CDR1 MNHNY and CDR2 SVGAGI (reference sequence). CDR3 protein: CASLLGLSNQPQHF. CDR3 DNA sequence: TGTGCCAGCCTACTTGGGTTAAGCAATCAGCCCCAGCATTTT.

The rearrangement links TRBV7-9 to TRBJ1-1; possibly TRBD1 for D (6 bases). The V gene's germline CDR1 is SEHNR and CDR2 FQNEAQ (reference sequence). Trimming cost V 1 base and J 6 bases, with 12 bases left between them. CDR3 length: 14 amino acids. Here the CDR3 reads CASSLGPGAPEAFF. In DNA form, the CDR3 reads TGTGCCAGCAGCTTAGGACCAGGGGCCCCTGAAGCTTTCTTT.